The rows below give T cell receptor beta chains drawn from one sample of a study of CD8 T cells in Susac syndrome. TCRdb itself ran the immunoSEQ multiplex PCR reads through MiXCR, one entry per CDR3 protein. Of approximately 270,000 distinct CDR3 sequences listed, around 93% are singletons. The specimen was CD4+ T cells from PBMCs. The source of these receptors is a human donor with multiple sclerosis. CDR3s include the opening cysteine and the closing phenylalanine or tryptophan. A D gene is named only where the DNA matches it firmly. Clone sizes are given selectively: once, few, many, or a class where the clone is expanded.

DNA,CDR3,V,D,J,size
TGTGCCACCAGAGGACGGCGGGACACTGAAGCTTTCTTT,CATRGRRDTEAFF,TRBV24-1,-,TRBJ1-1,-
TGTGCCAGAAGGGACAGGGATCCCGGGGAGCTGTTTTTT,CARRDRDPGELFF,TRBV2,TRBD1,TRBJ2-2,-
TGTGCCAGCAGCCCTGAAAACATTCAGTACTTC,CASSPENIQYF,TRBV7-9,-,TRBJ2-4,-
TGTGCCAGCAGACAGGGTAACGTGAACATTCAGTACTTC,CASRQGNVNIQYF,TRBV6-5,-,TRBJ2-4,-
TGTGCCAGCAGCGCCCCCTATAGCTATGGCTACACCTTC,CASSAPYSYGYTF,TRBV28,-,TRBJ1-2,-
TGTGCCAGCAGAAAAGGGGACAGGGGCGGGCAGCCCCAGCATTTT,CASRKGDRGGQPQHF,TRBV27,TRBD1,TRBJ1-5,-
TGCAGTGCTAGGGTGGCGCGCGGGGGACACACCGGGGAGCTGTTTTTT,CSARVARGGHTGELFF,TRBV20-1,TRBD2,TRBJ2-2,-
TGCAGCGTTCGAACTTGGCGGGGACTCTACAATGAGCAGTTCTTC,CSVRTWRGLYNEQFF,TRBV29-1,-,TRBJ2-1,once
TGTGCCAGCAGCCAATATGGGGGCCAAGGACTAGCGGGGGTCAATGAGCAGTTCTTC,CASSQYGGQGLAGVNEQFF,TRBV3-1,TRBD2,TRBJ2-1,-
TGTGCCAGCAGCGTAGACGGGGCCTCCTACAATGAGCAGTTCTTC,CASSVDGASYNEQFF,TRBV9,-,TRBJ2-1,once
TGTGCCAGCAGCTTAGGAGAGGAAAACATTCAGTACTTC,CASSLGEENIQYF,TRBV11-1,-,TRBJ2-4,once
TGTGCCAGTAGTGCGGACAGGGGGCATGGCAATCAGCCCCAGCATTTT,CASSADRGHGNQPQHF,TRBV19,TRBD1,TRBJ1-5,-
TGTGCCATCCTTTCCAGGACAGGCAATGAGCAGTTCTTC,CAILSRTGNEQFF,TRBV10-3,TRBD1,TRBJ2-1,once